Below, 5 T cell receptor beta chains from the same sample are listed, as sequenced in a study of early T cells in non-severe SARS-CoV-2 infection. TCRdb redid the calling of the 5' RACE reads with MiXCR, one entry per CDR3 protein. Of 25,000 to 35,000 distinct CDR3 sequences detected, over 4% appear once; the ten largest clones hold 2.6%. The sequenced sample was whole blood. The receptor source for this set is an adult who was a healthcare worker with PCR-confirmed SARS-CoV-2 infection or an uninfected control (not recorded which).

V gene TRBV7-2 combines with J gene TRBJ2-2; D uncertain. There are 16 residues in the CDR3. V lost 5 bases, J lost 0 bases, and 13 bases lay in between. Germline CDR1 and CDR2: SGHTA and FQGNSA. The CDR3 is CASSLALGSNTGELFF. In nucleotides, the CDR3 is TGTGCCAGCAGCCTCGCCTTGGGGTCGAACACCGGGGAGCTGTTTTTT.

In this sample, this clonotype turned up many times. The rearrangement links TRBV19 to TRBJ1-1; no definite D call. Trimming pared 9 bases from V and 6 bases from J, leaving 11 bases between. The CDR3 contains 11 residues. Per the germline V gene, CDR1 is LNHDA and CDR2 is SQIVND (reference sequence). The CDR3 region is CASLESPEAFF. In DNA, the CDR3 is TGTGCCAGCTTAGAAAGCCCTGAAGCTTTCTTT.

This clonotype was counted many times. The rearrangement links TRBV5-6 to TRBJ2-7, with D perhaps being TRBD1 or TRBD2 (5 bases each). Germline assignment: CDR1 SGHDT and CDR2 YYEEEE. Between the trimmed V and J ends, which lost 3 bases and 4 bases, there was a span of 11 bases. There are 13 residues in the CDR3. The CDR3 is CASSSGTGYEQYF. The CDR3 DNA reads as TGTGCCAGCAGCTCCGGGACGGGGTACGAGCAGTACTTC.

This clonotype was observed a handful of times. This clone may be a read error of a much larger clone one base away. The chain is built from TRBV19 and TRBJ1-5; possibly TRBD1 for D (5 bases). Germline CDR1 reads LNHDA; CDR2 reads SQIVND (reference sequence). This CDR3 has 13 residues. Between the trimmed V and J ends, which lost 7 bases and 5 bases, there was a span of 12 bases. Here the CDR3 reads CASKPGADQPQHF. CDR3 nucleotides: TGTGCCAGTAAGCCCGGGGCGGATCAGCCCCAGCATTTT.

The J gene is TRBJ2-3, the V gene TRBV30, with D unresolved. Germline CDR1 is GTSNPN and CDR2 is SVGIG (reference sequence). The length of the CDR3 is 10 residues. The V gene lost 1 base and the J gene lost 5 bases, with 1 base spanning the gap. The CDR3 coding sequence is TGTGCCTGGAGTGGAGATACGCAGTATTTT. Translated: CAWSGDTQYF.